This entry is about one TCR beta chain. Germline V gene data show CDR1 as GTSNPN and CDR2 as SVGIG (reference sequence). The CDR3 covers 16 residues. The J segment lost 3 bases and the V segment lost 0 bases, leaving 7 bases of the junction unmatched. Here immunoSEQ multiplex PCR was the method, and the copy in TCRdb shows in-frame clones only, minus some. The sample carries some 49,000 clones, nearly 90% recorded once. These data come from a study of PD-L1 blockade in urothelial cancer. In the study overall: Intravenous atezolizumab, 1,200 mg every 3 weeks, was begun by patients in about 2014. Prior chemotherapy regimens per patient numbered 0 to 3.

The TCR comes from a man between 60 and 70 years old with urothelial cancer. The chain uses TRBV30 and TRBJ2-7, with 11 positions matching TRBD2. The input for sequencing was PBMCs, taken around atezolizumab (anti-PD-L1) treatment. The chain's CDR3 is CAWSVGNLAGGYEQYF. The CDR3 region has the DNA TGTGCCTGGAGTGTGGGGAATCTAGCGGGGGGCTACGAGCAGTACTTC. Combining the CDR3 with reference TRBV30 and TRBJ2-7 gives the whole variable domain SQTIHQWPATLVQPVGSPLSLECTVEGTSNPNLYWYRQAAGRGLQLLFYSVGIGQISSEVPQNLSASRPQDRQFILSSKKLLLSDSGFYLCAWSVGNLAGGYEQYFGPGTRLTVT.